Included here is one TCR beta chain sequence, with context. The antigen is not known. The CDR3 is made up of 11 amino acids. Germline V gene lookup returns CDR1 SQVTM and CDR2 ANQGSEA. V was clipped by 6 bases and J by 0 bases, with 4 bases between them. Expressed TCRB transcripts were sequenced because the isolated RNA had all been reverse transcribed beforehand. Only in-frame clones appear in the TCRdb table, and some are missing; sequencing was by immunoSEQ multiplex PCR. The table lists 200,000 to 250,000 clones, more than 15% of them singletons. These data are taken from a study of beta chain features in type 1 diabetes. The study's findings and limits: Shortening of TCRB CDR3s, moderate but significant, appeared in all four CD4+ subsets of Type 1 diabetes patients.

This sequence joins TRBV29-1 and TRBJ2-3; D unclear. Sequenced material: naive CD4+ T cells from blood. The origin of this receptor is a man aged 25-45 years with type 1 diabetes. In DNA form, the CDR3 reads TGCAGCGTACTCAGCACAGATACGCAGTATTTT. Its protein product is CSVLSTDTQYF.